The 14 T cell receptor beta chains given below trace back to one sample, sequenced in a study of T cells after yellow fever vaccination. TCRdb used MiXCR to reprocess the 5' RACE reads, holding one entry per CDR3 protein. The repertoire includes hundreds of thousands of distinct CDR3 sequences, roughly an eighth of them detected once, and about 15% sits in the top ten. The sequenced sample was PBMCs, obtained on the day of the yellow fever booster vaccination. Receptor source: a man younger than 40 who received the YFV17D yellow fever vaccine.

The table lists this clonotype with a count of one. The J gene is TRBJ2-7, the V gene TRBV5-5; TRBD1 matches at 9 bases. The germline CDR1 and CDR2 sequences are SGHKS and YYEKEE (reference sequence). V shed 2 bases and J 4 bases; nucleotides not matched to a gene: 7. This CDR3 spans 15 amino acids. CDR3 coding DNA: TGTGCCAGCAGCTTTTCAGGACAGGGGAATTACGAGCAGTACTTC. Amino acids: CASSFSGQGNYEQYF.

The chain joins TRBV5-1 to TRBJ2-3; the D gene is possibly TRBD2 (5 bases). With 1 base removed from V and 4 bases from J, the gap between germline ends came to 10 bases. The CDR3 has 14 residues. Germline assignment: CDR1 SGHRS and CDR2 YFSETQ. The CDR3 sequence is CASSLFGVSDTQYF. The CDR3 DNA reads TGCGCCAGCAGCTTGTTCGGGGTATCAGATACGCAGTATTTT.

The chain joins TRBV11-2 to TRBJ2-7, with 8 bases aligning to TRBD2. The CDR3 runs to 14 residues. The junction had 8 bases not matched to a gene; V was cut back by 6 bases and J by 4 bases. Germline values: CDR1 SGHAT, CDR2 FQNNGV. The CDR3 is CASRPSGSAYEQYF. The CDR3 nucleotides read TGTGCCAGCAGGCCCAGCGGGAGTGCGTACGAGCAGTACTTC.

This clonotype was seen only a few times. The chain combines TRBV7-2 with TRBJ2-1, with a tentative D call TRBD1 (5 bases). The CDR3 sequence is 13 residues long. The germline gives CDR1 SGHTA, CDR2 FQGNSA. Trimming left V 6 bases short and J 9 bases short, with 15 bases between. The CDR3 loop is CASSLSGIIEQFF. The CDR3, as DNA: TGTGCCAGCAGTTTGTCAGGGATCATTGAGCAGTTCTTC.

This clonotype was recorded a few times. The chain couples TRBV20-1 to TRBJ2-2; TRBD1 might be the D (5 bases). V dropped 4 bases and J dropped 5 bases, with 14 bases sitting between them. Per the germline V gene, CDR1 is DFQATT and CDR2 is SNEGSKA (reference sequence). There are 14 residues in the CDR3. The chain's CDR3 is CSAMRQSSTGELFF. The CDR3, as DNA: TGCAGTGCTATGAGACAGTCGTCAACCGGGGAGCTGTTTTTT.

This clonotype has a handful of counts. The chain couples TRBV30 to TRBJ2-7, with 8 bases fitting TRBD2. Germline values: CDR1 GTSNPN, CDR2 SVGIG (reference sequence). This CDR3 has 16 residues. The J segment lost 7 bases and the V segment lost 0 bases, leaving 14 bases of the junction unmatched. The CDR3, as DNA: TGTGCCTGGAGTGTGGGCCGGAGATATAGCGGGATTGAGCAGTACTTC. It translates to CAWSVGRRYSGIEQYF.

The sample holds a few counts of this clonotype. This chain uses TRBV7-6 with TRBJ2-5, with 7 positions matching TRBD1. This CDR3 has 21 amino acids. V dropped 5 bases and J dropped 2; count of bases not matched to a gene: 26. Germline V gene lookup returns CDR1 SGHVS and CDR2 FNYEAQ. In nucleotides, the CDR3 is TGTGCCAGCAGCATCCCGACCTGGAGTCCAGAGGGGGCCAAGATTCAAGAGACCCAGTACTTC. This codes for CASSIPTWSPEGAKIQETQYF.

This clonotype was detected many times. The chain links TRBV6-1 to TRBJ2-2, with D perhaps TRBD2 (6 bases). The V gene's germline CDR1 is MNHNS and CDR2 SASEGT. CDR3 size: 14 residues. Trimming took off 10 bases at V and 6 bases at J, with 18 bases between the two ends. The CDR3 is CATGPGVPAGELFF. CDR3 DNA: TGTGCCACCGGGCCGGGGGTTCCAGCCGGGGAGCTGTTTTTT.

The chain employs TRBV21-1 and TRBJ1-1; the table's D call TRBD1 went unverified against the DNA. TRBV21-1 is assigned pseudogene status. This CDR3 contains 14 residues. Here the CDR3 reads CASSQGQAPSEAFF. The CDR3 DNA reads TGTGCCAGCAGCCAAGGACAGGCCCCGAGTGAAGCTTTCTTT.

This clonotype has only a few counts. The chain recombines TRBV20-1 with TRBJ1-3, with TRBD1 as a possible D gene (5 bases). V lost 6 bases, J lost 0 bases, and 12 bases lay in between. The CDR3 loop spans 14 amino acids. Germline V CDR1 and CDR2: DFQATT, SNEGSKA (reference sequence). The CDR3 sequence: CSAAGLYSGNTIYF. In DNA, the CDR3 is TGCAGTGCGGCGGGGCTCTACTCTGGAAACACCATATATTTT.

This clonotype was counted only a few times. V is TRBV6-1 and J is TRBJ1-5; D gene unclear. In germline, CDR1 is MNHNS, CDR2 SASEGT. V lost 2 bases and J 0 bases, leaving 8 bases between the germline ends. This CDR3 is built from 15 residues. The CDR3 coding sequence is TGTGCCAGCAGTGAATTCGACATTAGCAATCAGCCCCAGCATTTT. The encoded protein is CASSEFDISNQPQHF.

The table lists this clonotype with a few counts. The rearrangement joins TRBV10-3 to TRBJ2-5; 8 positions match TRBD2. This CDR3 comprises 14 residues. Germline V lookup: CDR1 ENHRY, CDR2 SYGVKD. V trimming: 8 bases; J trimming: 1 base; junction bases outside the gene matches: 6. CDR3 sequence (DNA): TGTGCCATCGCGGTAGCGGGACCCCAAGAGACCCAGTACTTC. Amino acid sequence: CAIAVAGPQETQYF.

The chain combines TRBV11-1 with TRBJ1-4; 8 positions match TRBD1. The V gene's germline CDR1 is SGHAT and CDR2 FQDESV (reference sequence). The CDR3 is made up of 18 amino acids. Trimming removed 2 bases from V and 3 bases from J; junction bases left unmatched: 11. For the CDR3, the DNA is TGTGCCAGCAGCTTATATCGAGGACAGGGAAATCCTAATGAAAAACTGTTTTTT. It translates to CASSLYRGQGNPNEKLFF.

The chain links TRBV7-2 to TRBJ2-3; D is possibly TRBD1 or TRBD2 (5 bases each). Per the germline V gene, CDR1 is SGHTA and CDR2 is FQGNSA. V was pared by 0 bases and J by 4 bases, with 11 bases between. The CDR3 is made up of 15 amino acids. The CDR3 region is CASSLAARDADTQYF. As DNA, the CDR3 is TGTGCCAGCAGCTTAGCCGCCCGGGACGCAGATACGCAGTATTTT. The variable domain in full, with the rest retrieved from reference TRBV7-2 and TRBJ2-3, is GAGVSQSPSNKVTEKGKDVELRCDPISGHTALYWYRQSLGQGLEFLIYFQGNSAPDKSGLPSDRFSAERTGGSVSTLTIQRTQQEDSAVYLCASSLAARDADTQYFGPGTRLTVL.